These T cell receptor beta chains were read from a single sample in a study of tumor-infiltrating lymphocytes in localized non-small cell lung cancer. Only in-frame clones appear in the TCRdb table, and some are missing; sequencing was by immunoSEQ multiplex PCR. The table lists 12,000 or so clones, 84% of them singletons. Sequencing was performed on lung tumor tissue. The source is a human donor with non-small cell lung cancer. Each CDR3 is given without its conserved first and last residue. A D gene is named only where the DNA matches it firmly.

CDR3 | V | D | length | J
ASSLPSGPSYEQY | TRBV5-1 | . | 13 | TRBJ2-7
AWSVQNSPLH | TRBV30 | . | 10 | TRBJ1-6
ASSIPPNYGYT | TRBV19 | . | 11 | TRBJ1-2
SVPPGLAVYNEQF | TRBV29-1 | TRBD2 | 13 | TRBJ2-1
ASSPLPDRGYNEQF | TRBV18 | TRBD1 | 14 | TRBJ2-1
ASSDFRVSTDTQY | TRBV9 | . | 13 | TRBJ2-3
ASNNGGAGEQF | TRBV6-4 | TRBD2 | 11 | TRBJ2-1
ASSVGGTGDEKLF | TRBV19 | TRBD1 | 13 | TRBJ1-4
ASSHSGTGGREQY | TRBV7-8 | TRBD1 | 13 | TRBJ2-7
ASRISGSSSYEQY | TRBV6-6 | TRBD2 | 13 | TRBJ2-7
SAVKFNEQF | TRBV29-1 | . | 9 | TRBJ2-1
ASSKVEGTEQF | TRBV21-1 | . | 11 | TRBJ2-1
ASREPGRLGNTEAF | TRBV2 | . | 14 | TRBJ1-1
ASSLEAPSVYYEQY | TRBV5-1 | . | 14 | TRBJ2-7
ASSIVDSPPRRAF | TRBV19 | . | 13 | TRBJ1-1
ATSRGQNEKLF | TRBV15 | . | 11 | TRBJ1-4
ASSESIWQPYEQY | TRBV10-1 | . | 13 | TRBJ2-7
ASSYRGGHSYGYT | TRBV6-6 | . | 13 | TRBJ1-2
ASSLDREHGYT | TRBV5-1 | TRBD1 | 11 | TRBJ1-2
ASSLGNSNYGYT | TRBV5-1 | . | 12 | TRBJ1-2
ASSFNTGELF | TRBV5-1 | . | 10 | TRBJ2-2
ASSPRTGMDQPQH | TRBV5-1 | TRBD1 | 13 | TRBJ1-5
ASSSLGQGNQPQH | TRBV6-5 | TRBD1 | 13 | TRBJ1-5
ASSLGLAGDLNEQF | TRBV7-9 | TRBD2 | 14 | TRBJ2-1
ASSLGGTNSPLH | TRBV27 | . | 12 | TRBJ1-6
ASSPDRTGNLGEQF | TRBV5-1 | TRBD1 | 14 | TRBJ2-1
ASSLGRTGGDTQY | TRBV11-2 | TRBD1 | 13 | TRBJ2-3
ASSSSVGETQY | TRBV18 | . | 11 | TRBJ2-5
ASSQSQVH | TRBV23-1 | . | 8 | TRBJ1-5
ASSTQGGRTDTQY | TRBV7-2 | . | 13 | TRBJ2-3
ASSISASSNTEAF | TRBV19 | . | 13 | TRBJ1-1
ASSSRTGSGNYGYT | TRBV9 | TRBD1 | 14 | TRBJ1-2
ASSLHPGWTFYEQY | TRBV12-1 | . | 14 | TRBJ2-7
ATSRDLGASGRRNEQY | TRBV15 | TRBD2 | 16 | TRBJ2-7
ASSSPGTSGVTQY | TRBV28 | . | 13 | TRBJ2-5
ASTPGTTSYGYT | TRBV6-1 | . | 12 | TRBJ1-2
AWARERGEQY | TRBV30 | TRBD2 | 10 | TRBJ2-7
ASSQESRGFT | TRBV4-2 | . | 10 | TRBJ1-2
ASSQELAGNEQF | TRBV4-1 | TRBD2 | 12 | TRBJ2-1